What follows are 5 T cell receptor beta chains derived from one specimen sequenced in a study of sequential checkpoint blockade in melanoma. Profiling relied on immunoSEQ multiplex PCR, and the TCRdb table lists in-frame clones only, not all of them. The sample contains some 11,000 clones, approximately 79% of which appear only once. Treatment in this sample: randomized to nivolumab then ipilimumab (arm A) or the reverse (arm B). The sequenced sample was CD8+ T cells sorted from blood (inferred from file names), obtained from a patient given nivolumab and ipilimumab in sequence. All receptors derive from a human donor with melanoma.

The chain has TRBV27 and TRBJ1-5; D unclear. The germline V gene encodes CDR1 MNHEY and CDR2 SMNVEV (reference sequence). V gave up 1 base and J gave up 1 base, with 5 bases separating them. This CDR3 is 14 amino acids long. The CDR3 DNA follows: TGTGCCAGCAGTTTATGGGCAAGCAATCAGCCCCAGCATTTT. Protein: CASSLWASNQPQHF.

This clone was picked up one time. The CDR3 bases are TGCAGCGTTGAACCTAGCGGGGCGCCCTACAATGAGCAGTTCTTC. It yields the protein CSVEPSGAPYNEQFF. V is TRBV29-1 and J is TRBJ2-1, with 9 bases fitting TRBD2. Germline-derived CDR1 and CDR2 are SQVTM and ANQGSEA. The CDR3 has 15 residues. The V segment lost 2 bases and the J segment 2 bases; nucleotides outside the gene matches: 4.

J is TRBJ2-2 and V is TRBV28; tentative D call: TRBD2 (5 bases). The germline V gene encodes CDR1 MDHEN and CDR2 SYDVKM. Trimming stripped 10 bases from V and 4 bases from J, with 16 bases between. This CDR3 has 14 amino acids. The CDR3 DNA follows: TGTGCCAACCAGGCGAGGGATCTCACCGGGGAGCTGTTTTTT. This encodes CANQARDLTGELFF.

The chain is built from TRBV6-4 and TRBJ2-1, with TRBD2 matching over 12 bases. The germline V gene has CDR1 MRHNA and CDR2 SNTAGT. The CDR3 is 16 amino acids. With 5 bases clipped from V and 4 bases from J, the junction kept 6 bases outside the gene matches. CDR3 residues: CASSRTGTSGYNEQFF. CDR3 DNA sequence: TGTGCCAGCAGTCGGACGGGGACTAGCGGGTACAATGAGCAGTTCTTC.

The chain uses TRBV9 and TRBJ2-7, with 10 positions matching TRBD1. Per the germline V gene, CDR1 is SGDLS and CDR2 is YYNGEE. Losses at the gene ends were 3 bases for V and 5 bases for J; bases not matched to a gene: 2. This CDR3 is built from 13 residues. Written as DNA, the CDR3 is TGTGCCAGCAGCGAGGGGACAGGGGACGAGCAGTACTTC. Protein: CASSEGTGDEQYF. The variable domain in full, completed from reference TRBV9 and TRBJ2-7, reads DSGVTQTPKHLITATGQRVTLRCSPRSGDLSVYWYQQSLDQGLQFLIQYYNGEERAKGNILERFSAQQFPDLHSELNLSSLELGDSALYFCASSEGTGDEQYFGPGTRLTVT.